Listed below are T cell receptor beta chains from one sample, sequenced in a study of T-cell memory formation after mild COVID-19. TCRdb re-derived calls from the 5' RACE reads in MiXCR, one entry per CDR3 protein. Altogether 120,000 to 150,000 distinct CDR3 sequences are present, 6% to 7% being singletons, with the ten largest covering approximately 2.2%. The specimen sequenced was PBMCs or a T cell subset sorted from them (not recorded which). The source of these receptors is an adult woman who had mild COVID-19 (a few samples of this study predate the infection). Cell type and time point are not known. The CDR3 runs from the conserved cysteine through the conserved F or W. Each record gives: CDR3 protein, J gene, V gene.

CDR3: CATGAAGQPGVLGYTF
J: TRBJ1-2
V: TRBV24-1

CDR3: CATSDPGQDYGYTF
J: TRBJ1-2
V: TRBV24-1

CDR3: CASSLDQGAGDEQFF
J: TRBJ2-1
V: TRBV5-4

CDR3: CASSGRAPAYEQYF
J: TRBJ2-7
V: TRBV4-2

CDR3: CATLPSGRVNEQYF
J: TRBJ2-7
V: TRBV6-2/TRBV6-3

CDR3: CASSTRTSSYEQYF
J: TRBJ2-7
V: TRBV7-2

CDR3: CSADLGTGVSTDTQYF
J: TRBJ2-3
V: TRBV20-1

CDR3: CASSPSGLGGYTF
J: TRBJ1-2
V: TRBV5-6

CDR3: CASSSGGQGLNYGYTF
J: TRBJ1-2
V: TRBV5-1

CDR3: CASSSGTSGSTQFF
J: TRBJ2-1
V: TRBV7-9

CDR3: CASRGLAEAFF
J: TRBJ1-1
V: TRBV2

CDR3: CASSVGASGTSSYNEQFF
J: TRBJ2-1
V: TRBV9

CDR3: CASSLTSEETQYF
J: TRBJ2-5
V: TRBV4-3

CDR3: CASSTTGEGSYNEQFF
J: TRBJ2-1
V: TRBV5-6

CDR3: CASSPRRSAKNIQYF
J: TRBJ2-4
V: TRBV7-2

CDR3: CASSYPNGAGEQYF
J: TRBJ2-7
V: TRBV5-1

CDR3: CASSPDAASTDTQYF
J: TRBJ2-3
V: TRBV18

CDR3: CASSQDRASQTGNIQYF
J: TRBJ2-4
V: TRBV4-3

CDR3: CASSSSFPGQGIFSETQYF
J: TRBJ2-5
V: TRBV4-2

CDR3: CASSSRTVDLYGYTF
J: TRBJ1-2
V: TRBV7-2

CDR3: CASSYSRGSANTGELFF
J: TRBJ2-2
V: TRBV6-5

CDR3: CASTVDGLGEQFF
J: TRBJ2-1
V: TRBV12-3/TRBV12-4

CDR3: CASRRTGGARETQYF
J: TRBJ2-5
V: TRBV6-5

CDR3: CATSPRTGNNEQFF
J: TRBJ2-1
V: TRBV9

CDR3: CASTWGIYNSPLHF
J: TRBJ1-6
V: TRBV12-3/TRBV12-4

CDR3: CSARTTRGGLGEDTQYF
J: TRBJ2-3
V: TRBV20-1

CDR3: CASSGAGQGEETQYF
J: TRBJ2-5
V: TRBV12-3/TRBV12-4

CDR3: CASSHPFRDRENIQYF
J: TRBJ2-4
V: TRBV7-2

CDR3: CASSPGWQEGSQHF
J: TRBJ1-5
V: TRBV6-1

CDR3: CASTGVSSYNEQFF
J: TRBJ2-1
V: TRBV6-6

CDR3: CASSSAGTDTQYF
J: TRBJ2-3
V: TRBV5-1

CDR3: CATSTVDRGRPYEQYF
J: TRBJ2-7
V: TRBV6-6

CDR3: CASSLIERATYEQYF
J: TRBJ2-7
V: TRBV5-1

CDR3: CASSLIGGDRTGELFF
J: TRBJ2-2
V: TRBV7-3

CDR3: CASSQGSRGGQETQYF
J: TRBJ2-5
V: TRBV3-1

CDR3: CASSLEPLARGRGTEAFF
J: TRBJ1-1
V: TRBV5-1

CDR3: CASSLPRDGGLAKNIQYF
J: TRBJ2-4
V: TRBV7-2

CDR3: CASSYQSGLVGETQYF
J: TRBJ2-5
V: TRBV6-2/TRBV6-3

CDR3: CASSQGAKETQYF
J: TRBJ2-5
V: TRBV4-1

CDR3: CASSFLDSSYEQYF
J: TRBJ2-7
V: TRBV5-1

CDR3: CSGSTSGGSTDTQYF
J: TRBJ2-3
V: TRBV29-1

CDR3: CATRAGVEAPNTGELFF
J: TRBJ2-2
V: TRBV15

CDR3: CASSQSLSGGTDTQYF
J: TRBJ2-3
V: TRBV28

CDR3: CASSLGDPGTGGVQYF
J: TRBJ2-4
V: TRBV5-1

CDR3: CATSDPAGRPYEQYF
J: TRBJ2-7
V: TRBV24-1

CDR3: CATSRDWGSGELFF
J: TRBJ2-2
V: TRBV15

CDR3: CASCTAGVGELFF
J: TRBJ2-2
V: TRBV6-1

CDR3: CASSQENGALRNSPLHF
J: TRBJ1-6
V: TRBV3-1

CDR3: CASSLRWEQFF
J: TRBJ2-1
V: TRBV7-9

CDR3: CSARVETGQSYEQYF
J: TRBJ2-7
V: TRBV20-1

CDR3: CAFRGQGGGPGELFF
J: TRBJ2-2
V: TRBV30

CDR3: CATGQDSNQPQHF
J: TRBJ1-5
V: TRBV10-3

CDR3: CASSESSTASLGQPQHF
J: TRBJ1-5
V: TRBV25-1

CDR3: CASSPNRGEKLFF
J: TRBJ1-4
V: TRBV18

CDR3: CSARDDRLGETQYF
J: TRBJ2-5
V: TRBV20-1

CDR3: CASSLGGPTYEQYF
J: TRBJ2-7
V: TRBV7-9

CDR3: CAIRGTASTDTQYF
J: TRBJ2-3
V: TRBV10-3

CDR3: CASSSVGGQQFF
J: TRBJ2-1
V: TRBV12-3/TRBV12-4

CDR3: CASGASGQGKGYTF
J: TRBJ1-2
V: TRBV27

CDR3: CATRPAGTQYNEQFF
J: TRBJ2-1
V: TRBV24-1